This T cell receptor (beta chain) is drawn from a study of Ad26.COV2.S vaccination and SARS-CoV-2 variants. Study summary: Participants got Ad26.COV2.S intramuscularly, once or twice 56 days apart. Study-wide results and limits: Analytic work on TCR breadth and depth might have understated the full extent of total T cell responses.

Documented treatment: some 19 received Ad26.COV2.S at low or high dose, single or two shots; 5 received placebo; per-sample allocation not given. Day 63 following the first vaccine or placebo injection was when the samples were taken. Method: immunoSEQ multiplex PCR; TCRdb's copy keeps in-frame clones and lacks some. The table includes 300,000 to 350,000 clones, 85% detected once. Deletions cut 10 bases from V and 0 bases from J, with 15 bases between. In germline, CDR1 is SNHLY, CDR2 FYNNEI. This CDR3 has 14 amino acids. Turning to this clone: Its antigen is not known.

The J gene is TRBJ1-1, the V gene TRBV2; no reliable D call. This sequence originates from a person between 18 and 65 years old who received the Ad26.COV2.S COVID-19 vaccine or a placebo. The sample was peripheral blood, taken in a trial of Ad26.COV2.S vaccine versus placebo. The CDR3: CATRPRAMNTEAFF. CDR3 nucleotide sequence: TGTGCCACCCGACCGCGGGCCATGAACACTGAAGCTTTCTTT.